This TCR beta chain was recovered during a study of Ad26.COV2.S vaccination and SARS-CoV-2 variants. V dropped 2 bases and J dropped 3 bases, with 26 bases sitting between them. Germline CDR1 and CDR2: SGDLS and YYNGEE. The CDR3 is 19 residues long. Treatment indicated: 19 received Ad26.COV2.S at low or high dose, single or two shots; about 5 received placebo; per-sample allocation not given. Day 63 following the first vaccine or placebo injection was when the samples were taken. Sequencing used immunoSEQ multiplex PCR; TCRdb keeps in-frame clones, though not all of them. The top ten hold around 1.9% of the sample, which has some 340,000 clones, just over 85% seen once.

The chain links TRBV9 to TRBJ2-5; the D gene is possibly TRBD2 (6 bases). The material was peripheral blood, obtained in a trial of Ad26.COV2.S vaccine versus placebo. This TCR came from a person between 18 and 65 years old who received the Ad26.COV2.S COVID-19 vaccine or a placebo. CDR3 DNA sequence: TGTGCCAGCAGCGTCTCCGGGGGTTCTGCGTCTCAGTTTAAAGAGACCCAGTACTTC. Encoded protein: CASSVSGGSASQFKETQYF.